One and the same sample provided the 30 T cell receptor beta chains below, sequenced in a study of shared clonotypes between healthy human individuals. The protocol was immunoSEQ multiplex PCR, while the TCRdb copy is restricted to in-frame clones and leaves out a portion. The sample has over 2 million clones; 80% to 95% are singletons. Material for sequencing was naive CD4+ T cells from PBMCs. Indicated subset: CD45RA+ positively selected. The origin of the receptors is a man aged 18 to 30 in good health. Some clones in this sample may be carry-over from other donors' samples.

The CDR3 region is CASSPMTGSADTQYF. For the CDR3, the DNA is TGTGCCAGCTCACCCATGACAGGGTCGGCAGATACGCAGTATTTT. The rearrangement uses TRBV18 and TRBJ2-3; 7 positions agree with TRBD1. V trimming: 3 bases; J trimming: 4 bases; junction bases outside the gene matches: 7. The CDR3 runs 15 residues. The germline V gene encodes CDR1 KGHSH and CDR2 LQKENI.

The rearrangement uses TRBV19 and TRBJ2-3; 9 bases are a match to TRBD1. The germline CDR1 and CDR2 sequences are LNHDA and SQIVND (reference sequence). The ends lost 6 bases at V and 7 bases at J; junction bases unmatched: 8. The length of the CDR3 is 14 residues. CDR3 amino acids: CASSLTGGYYTQYF. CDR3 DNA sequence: TGTGCCAGTAGCCTGACAGGGGGATATTATACGCAGTATTTT. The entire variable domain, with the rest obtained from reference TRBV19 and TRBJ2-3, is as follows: DGGITQSPKYLFRKEGQNVTLSCEQNLNHDAMYWYRQDPGQGLRLIYYSQIVNDFQKGDIAEGYSVSREKKESFPLTVTSAQKNPTAFYLCASSLTGGYYTQYFGPGTRLTVL.

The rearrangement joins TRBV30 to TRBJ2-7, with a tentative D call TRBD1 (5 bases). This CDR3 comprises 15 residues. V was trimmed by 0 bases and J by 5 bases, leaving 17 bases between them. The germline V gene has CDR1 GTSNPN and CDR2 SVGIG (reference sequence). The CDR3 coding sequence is TGTGCCTGGAGTGTACTCACAGGCTCTACCCACGAGCAGTACTTC. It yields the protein CAWSVLTGSTHEQYF.

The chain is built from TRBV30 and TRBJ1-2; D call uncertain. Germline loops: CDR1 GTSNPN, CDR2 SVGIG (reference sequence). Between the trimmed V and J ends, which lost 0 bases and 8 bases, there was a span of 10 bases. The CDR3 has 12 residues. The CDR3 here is CAWSVKAEGYTF. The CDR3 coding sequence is TGTGCCTGGAGTGTAAAGGCCGAAGGCTACACCTTC.

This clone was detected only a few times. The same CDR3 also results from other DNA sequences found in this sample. This CDR3 reads CSVDRTSENEQFF. Written as DNA, the CDR3 is TGCAGCGTTGATAGGACTAGCGAGAATGAGCAGTTCTTC. The rearrangement uses TRBV29-1 and TRBJ2-1, with 9 bases identical to TRBD2. Per germline, CDR1 SQVTM and CDR2 ANQGSEA. This CDR3 is built from 13 residues. V was clipped by 3 bases and J by 7 bases; unmatched bases: 4.

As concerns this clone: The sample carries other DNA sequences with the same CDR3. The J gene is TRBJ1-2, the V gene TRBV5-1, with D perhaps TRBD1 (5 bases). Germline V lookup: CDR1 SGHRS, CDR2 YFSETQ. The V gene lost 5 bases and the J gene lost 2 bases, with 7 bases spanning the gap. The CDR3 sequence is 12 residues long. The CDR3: CASSEGNYGYTF. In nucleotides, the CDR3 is TGCGCCAGCAGTGAGGGGAACTATGGCTACACCTTC.

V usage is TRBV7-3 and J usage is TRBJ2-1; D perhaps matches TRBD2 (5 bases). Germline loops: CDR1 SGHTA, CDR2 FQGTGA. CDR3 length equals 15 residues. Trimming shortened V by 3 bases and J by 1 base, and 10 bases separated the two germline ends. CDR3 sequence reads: CASSFDYDSYNEQFF. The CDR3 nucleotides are TGTGCCAGCAGCTTCGACTATGATTCCTACAATGAGCAGTTCTTC.

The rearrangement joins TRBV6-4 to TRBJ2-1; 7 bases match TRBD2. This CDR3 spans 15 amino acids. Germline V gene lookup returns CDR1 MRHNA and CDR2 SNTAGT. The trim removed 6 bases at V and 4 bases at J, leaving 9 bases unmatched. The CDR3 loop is CASRRASGVYNEQFF. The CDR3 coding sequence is TGTGCCAGCAGGAGGGCTAGCGGAGTATACAATGAGCAGTTCTTC.

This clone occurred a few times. The DNA for the CDR3 is TGTGCCAGCAGTTTAGCAGGGAAAACTGAAGCTTTCTTT. Residues: CASSLAGKTEAFF. The chain recombines TRBV28 with TRBJ1-1, with a possible D match to TRBD1 (5 bases). CDR3 length equals 13 residues. Germline V gene lookup returns CDR1 MDHEN and CDR2 SYDVKM. Trimming left V 2 bases short and J 5 bases short, with 9 bases between.

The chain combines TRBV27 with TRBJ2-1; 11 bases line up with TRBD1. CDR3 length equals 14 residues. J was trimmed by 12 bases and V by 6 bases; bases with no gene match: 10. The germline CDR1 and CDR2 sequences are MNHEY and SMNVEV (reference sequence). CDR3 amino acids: CASSQWGQGGAQFF. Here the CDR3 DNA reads TGTGCCAGCAGCCAATGGGGACAGGGGGGTGCGCAGTTCTTC.

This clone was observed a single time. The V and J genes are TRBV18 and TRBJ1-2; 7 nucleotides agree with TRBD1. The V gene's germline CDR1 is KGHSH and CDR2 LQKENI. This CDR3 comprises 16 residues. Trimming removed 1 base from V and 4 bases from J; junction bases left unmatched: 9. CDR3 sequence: CASSPQNRGGSYGYTF. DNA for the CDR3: TGTGCCAGCTCACCACAAAACAGGGGAGGTAGCTATGGCTACACCTTC.

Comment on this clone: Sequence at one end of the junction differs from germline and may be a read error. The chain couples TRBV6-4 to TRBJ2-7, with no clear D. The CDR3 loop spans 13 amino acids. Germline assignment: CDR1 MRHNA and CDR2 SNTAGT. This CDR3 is CASSGGTASQGIF. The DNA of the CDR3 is TGTGCCAGCAGTGGAGGAACAGCCTCCCAAGGAATCTTC.

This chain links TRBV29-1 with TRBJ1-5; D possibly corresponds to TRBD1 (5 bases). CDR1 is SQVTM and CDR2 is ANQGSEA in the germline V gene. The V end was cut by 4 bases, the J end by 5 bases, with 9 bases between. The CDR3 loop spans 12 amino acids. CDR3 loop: CSVGGTDQPQHF. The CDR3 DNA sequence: TGCAGCGTTGGTGGGACGGATCAGCCCCAGCATTTT.

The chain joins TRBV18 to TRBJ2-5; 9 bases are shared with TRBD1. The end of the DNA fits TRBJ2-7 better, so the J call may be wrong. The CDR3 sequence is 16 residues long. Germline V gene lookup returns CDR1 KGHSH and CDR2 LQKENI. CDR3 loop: CASSPPRPGTGHEQYF. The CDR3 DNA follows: TGTGCCAGCTCACCACCCAGGCCCGGGACAGGGCACGAGCAGTACTTC.

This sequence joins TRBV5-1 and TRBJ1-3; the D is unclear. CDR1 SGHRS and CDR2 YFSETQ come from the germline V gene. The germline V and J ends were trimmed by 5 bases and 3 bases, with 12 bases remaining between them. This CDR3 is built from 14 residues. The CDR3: CASRERGVGNTIYF. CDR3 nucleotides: TGCGCCAGCAGGGAACGGGGAGTTGGAAACACCATATATTTT.

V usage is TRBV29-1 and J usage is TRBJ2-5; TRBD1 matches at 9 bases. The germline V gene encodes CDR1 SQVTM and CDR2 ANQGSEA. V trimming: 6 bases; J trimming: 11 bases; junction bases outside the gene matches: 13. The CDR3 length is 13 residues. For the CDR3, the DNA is TGCAGCGTAAGACGGACAGGGGACGGGGAGCAGTACTTC. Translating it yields CSVRRTGDGEQYF.

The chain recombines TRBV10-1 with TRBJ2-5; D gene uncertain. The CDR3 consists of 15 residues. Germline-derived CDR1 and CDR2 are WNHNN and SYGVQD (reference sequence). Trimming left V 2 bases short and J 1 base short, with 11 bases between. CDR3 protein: CASSEGRASQETQYF. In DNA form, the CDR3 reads TGCGCCAGCAGTGAGGGCCGGGCGTCCCAAGAGACCCAGTACTTC.

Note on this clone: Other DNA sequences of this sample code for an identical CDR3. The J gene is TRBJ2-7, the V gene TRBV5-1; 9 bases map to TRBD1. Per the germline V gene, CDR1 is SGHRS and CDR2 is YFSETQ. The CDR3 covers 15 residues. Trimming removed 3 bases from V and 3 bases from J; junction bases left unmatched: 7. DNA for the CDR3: TGCGCCAGCAGCTCGGGGACAGGGAGGGTCTACGAGCAGTACTTC. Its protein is CASSSGTGRVYEQYF.

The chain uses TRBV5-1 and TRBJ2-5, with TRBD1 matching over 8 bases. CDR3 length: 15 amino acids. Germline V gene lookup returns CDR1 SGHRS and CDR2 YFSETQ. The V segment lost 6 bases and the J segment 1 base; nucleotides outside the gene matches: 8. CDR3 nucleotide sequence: TGCGCCAGCAACCTTCCCGGGACAGGCCAAGAGACCCAGTACTTC. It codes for CASNLPGTGQETQYF.

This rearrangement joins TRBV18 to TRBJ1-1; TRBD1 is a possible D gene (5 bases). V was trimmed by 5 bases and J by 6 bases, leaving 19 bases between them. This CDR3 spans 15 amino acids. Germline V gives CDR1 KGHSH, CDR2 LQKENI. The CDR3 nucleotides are TGTGCCAGCTCAGCGGCCTTCCAGGGAGGGGCTGAAGCTTTCTTT. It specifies CASSAAFQGGAEAFF.

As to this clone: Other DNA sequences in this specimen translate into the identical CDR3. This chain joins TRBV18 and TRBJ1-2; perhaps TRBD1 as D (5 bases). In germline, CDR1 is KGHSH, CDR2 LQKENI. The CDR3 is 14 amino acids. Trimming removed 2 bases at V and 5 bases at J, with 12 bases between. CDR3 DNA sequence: TGTGCCAGCTCACCAGAAGGGGCTGGATATGGCTACACCTTC. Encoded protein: CASSPEGAGYGYTF.

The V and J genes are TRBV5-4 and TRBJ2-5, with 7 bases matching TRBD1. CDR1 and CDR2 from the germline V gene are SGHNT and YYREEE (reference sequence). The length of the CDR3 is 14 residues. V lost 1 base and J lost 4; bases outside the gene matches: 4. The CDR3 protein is CASSLTDRVETQYF. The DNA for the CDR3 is TGTGCCAGCAGCTTGACCGACAGGGTAGAGACCCAGTACTTC.

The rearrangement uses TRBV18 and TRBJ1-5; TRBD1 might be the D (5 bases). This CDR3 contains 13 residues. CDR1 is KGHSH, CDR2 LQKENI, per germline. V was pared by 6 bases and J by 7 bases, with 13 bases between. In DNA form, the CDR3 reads TGTGCCAGCTCGGCCGGGGCGCAACAGCCCCAGCATTTT. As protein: CASSAGAQQPQHF.

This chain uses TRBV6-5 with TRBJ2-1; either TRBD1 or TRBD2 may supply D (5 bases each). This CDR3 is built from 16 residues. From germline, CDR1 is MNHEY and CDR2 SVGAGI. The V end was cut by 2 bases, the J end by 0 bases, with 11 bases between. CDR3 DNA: TGTGCCAGCAGTTACAGGGACCCAAGCTCCTACAATGAGCAGTTCTTC. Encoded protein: CASSYRDPSSYNEQFF.

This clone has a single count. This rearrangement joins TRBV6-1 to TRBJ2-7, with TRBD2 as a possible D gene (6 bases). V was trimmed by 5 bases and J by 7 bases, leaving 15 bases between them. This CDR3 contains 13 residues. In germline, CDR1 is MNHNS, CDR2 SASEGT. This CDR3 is CASSSAGGREQYF. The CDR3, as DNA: TGTGCCAGCAGTTCGGCTGGAGGGAGAGAGCAGTACTTC.

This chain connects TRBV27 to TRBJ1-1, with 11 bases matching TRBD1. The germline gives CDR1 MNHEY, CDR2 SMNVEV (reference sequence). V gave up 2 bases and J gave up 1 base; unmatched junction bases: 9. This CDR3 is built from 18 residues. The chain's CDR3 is CASSLGPGQGGGNTEAFF. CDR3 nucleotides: TGTGCCAGCAGTTTAGGTCCGGGACAGGGGGGTGGGAACACTGAAGCTTTCTTT.

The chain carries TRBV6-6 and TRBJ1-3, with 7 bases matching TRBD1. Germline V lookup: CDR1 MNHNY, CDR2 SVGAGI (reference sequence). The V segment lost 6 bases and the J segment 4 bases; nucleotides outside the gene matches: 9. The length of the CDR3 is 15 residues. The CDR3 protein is CASRSQGKIGNTIYF. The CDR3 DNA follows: TGTGCCAGCAGATCACAGGGGAAGATCGGAAACACCATATATTTT.

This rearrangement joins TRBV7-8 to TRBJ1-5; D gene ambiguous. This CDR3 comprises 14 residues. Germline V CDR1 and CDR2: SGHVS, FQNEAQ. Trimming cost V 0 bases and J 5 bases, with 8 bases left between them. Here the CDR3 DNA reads TGTGCCAGCAGCTTAGCCGTGGGGTATCAGCCCCAGCATTTT. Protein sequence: CASSLAVGYQPQHF.

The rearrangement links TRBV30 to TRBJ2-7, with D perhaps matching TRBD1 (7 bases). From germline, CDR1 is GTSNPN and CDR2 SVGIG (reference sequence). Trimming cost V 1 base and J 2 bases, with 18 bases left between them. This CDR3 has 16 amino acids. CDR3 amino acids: CAWSGPGGGPTYEQYF. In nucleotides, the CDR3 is TGTGCCTGGAGTGGGCCCGGAGGGGGCCCTACCTACGAGCAGTACTTC.

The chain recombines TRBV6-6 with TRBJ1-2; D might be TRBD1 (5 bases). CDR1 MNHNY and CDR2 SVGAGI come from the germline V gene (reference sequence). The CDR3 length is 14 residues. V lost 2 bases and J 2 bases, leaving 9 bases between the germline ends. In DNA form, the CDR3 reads TGTGCCAGCAGTTACATCGGGGGGAACTATGGCTACACCTTC. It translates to CASSYIGGNYGYTF.